This T cell receptor beta chain was documented in a study of beta chain features in type 1 diabetes. Expressed TCRB transcripts were sequenced because the isolated RNA had all been reverse transcribed beforehand. Libraries were prepared by immunoSEQ multiplex PCR; TCRdb keeps only in-frame clonotypes and omits some of them. The sample holds hundreds of thousands of clones, roughly an eighth seen once. Between the trimmed V and J ends, which lost 3 bases and 2 bases, there was a span of 23 bases. The CDR3 contains 19 residues. The germline V gene has CDR1 SNHLY and CDR2 FYNNEI. Notes on the study in general: Shortening of TCRB CDR3s, moderate but significant, appeared in all four CD4+ subsets of Type 1 diabetes patients.

As to this clone: What it binds is not known.

Sequences were obtained from naive CD4+ T cells from blood. V and J are TRBV2 and TRBJ1-5; the D gene is possibly TRBD1 (5 bases). The TCR comes from a young man with type 1 diabetes. As DNA, the CDR3 is TGTGCCAGCAGTGATAGGGGTCGGTCCTCAAATCGGGGCAATCAGCCCCAGCATTTT. It encodes CASSDRGRSSNRGNQPQHF.